This is a list of T cell receptor beta chains from one sample in a study of cytomegalovirus exposure and HLA in healthy donors. TCRdb's table, derived via immunoSEQ multiplex PCR, lists solely in-frame clones and lacks some. The table has approximately 100,000 clones, around two thirds seen once. Sequencing was done on a sample of PBMCs. The receptors shown here come from a man aged 25-40 years in good health and CMV-seropositive. Each CDR3 is given with its conserved first and last residue. Each record gives: V gene, J gene, D gene, clone size, CDR3 protein, CDR3 DNA. A D gene is named only where the DNA matches it firmly. Only part of the rows carry a size: once, few, many, or a class if the clone is expanded.

TRBV6-1,TRBJ2-1,NA,NA,CASSESPGEYNEQFF,TGTGCCAGCAGTGAATCCCCAGGGGAGTACAATGAGCAGTTCTTC
TRBV15,TRBJ2-1,TRBD2,NA,CATSAGGYNEQFF,TGTGCCACCAGCGCGGGGGGTTACAATGAGCAGTTCTTC
TRBV30,TRBJ1-2,TRBD1,NA,CAWSLGGWSGYTF,TGTGCCTGGAGCTTAGGGGGCTGGAGTGGCTACACCTTC
TRBV9,TRBJ1-2,NA,once,CASSGPGYGYTF,TGTGCCAGCAGCGGTCCGGGGTATGGCTACACCTTC
TRBV10-3,TRBJ2-5,NA,NA,CAIFQGIQETQYF,TGTGCCATCTTCCAGGGCATCCAAGAGACCCAGTACTTC
TRBV11-2,TRBJ1-2,NA,NA,CASSLGGVPGVYTF,TGTGCCAGCAGCTTAGGGGGCGTACCGGGTGTCTACACCTTC
TRBV5-1,TRBJ1-5,NA,NA,CASSLDRDQPQHF,TGCGCCAGCAGCCTGGACAGAGATCAGCCCCAGCATTTT
TRBV7-3,TRBJ1-3,NA,NA,CASSFPYALWNTIYF,TGTGCCAGCAGCTTCCCATACGCGCTGTGGAACACCATATATTTT
TRBV5-1,TRBJ2-3,NA,NA,CASTDTARAQYF,TGCGCCAGCACGGACACCGCTCGGGCGCAGTATTTT
TRBV11-3,TRBJ2-3,NA,NA,CASSLARSTDTQYF,TGTGCCAGCAGCTTAGCTCGTTCCACAGATACGCAGTATTTT
TRBV7-9,TRBJ1-1,NA,NA,CASSREVNTEAFF,TGTGCCAGCAGCAGAGAAGTTAACACTGAAGCTTTCTTT
TRBV15,TRBJ2-3,NA,NA,CATSNSRYTDTQYF,TGTGCCACCAGCAACTCCAGGTACACAGATACGCAGTATTTT
TRBV6-4,TRBJ1-1,NA,few,CASRDTSRGTEAFF,TGTGCCAGCAGGGACACTTCTCGGGGCACTGAAGCTTTCTTT
TRBV13,TRBJ1-1,TRBD1,few,CASSSISGGARDTEAFF,TGTGCCAGCAGCTCGATCTCAGGGGGCGCAAGGGACACTGAAGCTTTCTTT
TRBV6-5,TRBJ2-5,NA,few,CASIGAGSETQYF,TGTGCCAGCATAGGTGCAGGATCCGAGACCCAGTACTTC
TRBV7-9,TRBJ1-5,NA,NA,CASSLQAQPQHF,TGTGCCAGCAGCTTGCAGGCTCAGCCCCAGCATTTT
TRBV19,TRBJ1-5,NA,NA,CASTMGQNQPQHF,TGTGCCAGTACCATGGGCCAAAATCAGCCCCAGCATTTT